These T cell receptor beta chains were read from a single sample in a study of cytomegalovirus exposure and HLA in healthy donors. TCRdb's table, derived via immunoSEQ multiplex PCR, lists solely in-frame clones and lacks some. The sample includes approximately 160,000 clones, over 75% of them seen just once. The sequenced material came from PBMCs. The receptors here all came from a woman aged 25 to 39 in good health and CMV-seronegative. CDR3s include the opening cysteine and the closing phenylalanine or tryptophan. The D gene is left open where the match is weak. Clone size appears in some rows only: once, few, many, or a class for an expanded clone.

clone_size: -
cdr3_length: 20
j_call: TRBJ1-5
v_call: TRBV27
d_call: TRBD1
cdr3_aa: CASSLNRDRDDCYSNQPQHF
cdr3_nt: TGTGCCAGCAGTTTGAACCGGGACAGAGATGATTGCTATAGCAATCAGCCCCAGCATTTT

clone_size: -
cdr3_length: 19
j_call: TRBJ2-1
v_call: TRBV5-4
d_call: TRBD2
cdr3_aa: CASSPIGAGGLFLNNEQFF
cdr3_nt: TGTGCCAGCAGCCCTATAGGGGCGGGGGGGCTTTTTTTGAACAATGAGCAGTTCTTC

clone_size: -
cdr3_length: 16
j_call: TRBJ1-2
v_call: TRBV19
d_call: TRBD1
cdr3_aa: CASSFRDRGDSYGYTF
cdr3_nt: TGTGCCAGTAGTTTCCGGGACAGGGGGGATTCCTATGGCTACACCTTC

clone_size: -
cdr3_length: 18
j_call: TRBJ2-5
v_call: TRBV19
d_call: -
cdr3_aa: CASSSARDPKRREETQYF
cdr3_nt: TGTGCCAGTAGTTCCGCCCGGGACCCCAAGAGGAGGGAAGAGACCCAGTACTTC

clone_size: -
cdr3_length: 18
j_call: TRBJ2-5
v_call: TRBV10-3
d_call: -
cdr3_aa: CAISEFFRTSPYRGTQYF
cdr3_nt: TGTGCCATCAGTGAGTTTTTCCGGACAAGCCCCTATCGTGGGACCCAGTACTTC

clone_size: -
cdr3_length: 15
j_call: TRBJ2-1
v_call: TRBV2
d_call: TRBD2
cdr3_aa: CASSEVAGTYGEQFF
cdr3_nt: TGTGCCAGCAGTGAGGTAGCGGGGACCTACGGTGAGCAGTTCTTC

clone_size: -
cdr3_length: 17
j_call: TRBJ1-5
v_call: TRBV7-8
d_call: -
cdr3_aa: CASSPRPSANSNQPQHF
cdr3_nt: TGTGCCAGCAGCCCGCGCCCGAGTGCTAATAGCAATCAGCCCCAGCATTTT

clone_size: -
cdr3_length: 19
j_call: TRBJ2-2
v_call: TRBV14
d_call: TRBD2
cdr3_aa: CASSQGLAGRITNTGELFF
cdr3_nt: TGTGCCAGCAGCCAAGGACTAGCGGGCCGCATAACGAACACCGGGGAGCTGTTTTTT

clone_size: -
cdr3_length: 14
j_call: TRBJ1-1
v_call: TRBV11-2
d_call: -
cdr3_aa: CASSPGVGWTEAFF
cdr3_nt: TGTGCCAGCAGCCCAGGGGTGGGCTGGACTGAAGCTTTCTTT

clone_size: -
cdr3_length: 14
j_call: TRBJ2-7
v_call: TRBV6-6
d_call: -
cdr3_aa: CASRDGQISYEQYF
cdr3_nt: TGTGCCAGCAGGGACGGACAGATTTCCTACGAGCAGTACTTC

clone_size: -
cdr3_length: 16
j_call: TRBJ2-2
v_call: TRBV7-2
d_call: TRBD2
cdr3_aa: CASSARGLAATGELFF
cdr3_nt: TGTGCCAGCAGCGCGAGGGGACTAGCGGCCACCGGGGAGCTGTTTTTT

clone_size: few
cdr3_length: 18
j_call: TRBJ1-2
v_call: TRBV15
d_call: -
cdr3_aa: CATSNIPGYREGHYGYPF
cdr3_nt: TGTGCCACCAGCAACATCCCCGGGTACAGGGAGGGCCACTATGGCTACCCCTTC

clone_size: -
cdr3_length: 14
j_call: TRBJ1-3
v_call: TRBV29-1
d_call: -
cdr3_aa: CSVEGARAGNTIYF
cdr3_nt: TGCAGCGTTGAAGGGGCCAGAGCTGGAAACACCATATATTTT

clone_size: -
cdr3_length: 15
j_call: TRBJ2-7
v_call: TRBV5-1
d_call: TRBD1
cdr3_aa: CASSRGTGGPGEQYF
cdr3_nt: TGCGCCAGCAGCCGAGGCACAGGGGGCCCGGGGGAGCAGTACTTC

clone_size: -
cdr3_length: 15
j_call: TRBJ2-5
v_call: TRBV19
d_call: TRBD2
cdr3_aa: CASKGLAGGPETQYF
cdr3_nt: TGTGCCAGTAAGGGACTAGCGGGAGGGCCAGAGACCCAGTACTTC

clone_size: -
cdr3_length: 14
j_call: TRBJ2-1
v_call: TRBV10-3
d_call: TRBD2
cdr3_aa: CAITTSGAYNEQFF
cdr3_nt: TGTGCCATCACGACTAGCGGCGCCTACAATGAGCAGTTCTTC

clone_size: -
cdr3_length: 13
j_call: TRBJ1-1
v_call: TRBV2
d_call: TRBD1
cdr3_aa: CASRVDRATEAFF
cdr3_nt: TGTGCCAGCAGGGTTGACAGGGCCACTGAAGCTTTCTTT

clone_size: -
cdr3_length: 14
j_call: TRBJ2-1
v_call: TRBV6-1
d_call: TRBD2
cdr3_aa: CASKSGRAIREQFF
cdr3_nt: TGTGCCAGCAAGAGCGGGAGGGCCATCCGAGAGCAGTTCTTC

clone_size: -
cdr3_length: 13
j_call: TRBJ1-5
v_call: TRBV10-3
d_call: -
cdr3_aa: CAIRLAEDQPQHF
cdr3_nt: TGTGCCATCAGGCTGGCAGAAGATCAGCCCCAGCATTTT

clone_size: -
cdr3_length: 13
j_call: TRBJ1-1
v_call: TRBV30
d_call: TRBD1
cdr3_aa: CAWSGAGGCEAFF
cdr3_nt: TGTGCCTGGAGTGGGGCAGGGGGCTGTGAAGCTTTCTTT

clone_size: -
cdr3_length: 15
j_call: TRBJ2-7
v_call: TRBV7-9
d_call: -
cdr3_aa: CASSLVFTGSREQYF
cdr3_nt: TGTGCCAGCAGCTTAGTGTTCACAGGAAGTCGCGAGCAGTACTTC

clone_size: -
cdr3_length: 13
j_call: TRBJ1-4
v_call: TRBV9
d_call: TRBD1
cdr3_aa: CASSLTGSAKLFF
cdr3_nt: TGTGCCAGCAGCTTGACAGGGTCGGCAAAACTGTTTTTT

clone_size: -
cdr3_length: 15
j_call: TRBJ2-7
v_call: TRBV5-1
d_call: TRBD1
cdr3_aa: CASSLETGSLYEQYF
cdr3_nt: TGCGCCAGCAGCTTGGAGACAGGGAGCCTCTACGAGCAGTACTTC

clone_size: -
cdr3_length: 13
j_call: TRBJ2-7
v_call: TRBV5-4
d_call: -
cdr3_aa: CASSLAVEGEQYF
cdr3_nt: TGTGCCAGCAGCTTGGCGGTGGAGGGCGAGCAGTACTTC

clone_size: -
cdr3_length: 14
j_call: TRBJ2-1
v_call: TRBV10-1
d_call: TRBD1
cdr3_aa: CASSPGQGSNEQFF
cdr3_nt: TGCGCCAGCAGTCCCGGACAGGGGAGCAATGAGCAGTTCTTC

clone_size: few
cdr3_length: 15
j_call: TRBJ2-3
v_call: TRBV27
d_call: TRBD2
cdr3_aa: CASSSGTSLPDTQYF
cdr3_nt: TGTGCCAGCAGTTCAGGGACTAGCCTACCAGATACGCAGTATTTT

clone_size: -
cdr3_length: 15
j_call: TRBJ1-4
v_call: TRBV11-2
d_call: -
cdr3_aa: CASSEGTSLEEKLFF
cdr3_nt: TGTGCCAGCAGCGAAGGGACTTCCCTTGAGGAAAAACTGTTTTTT

clone_size: -
cdr3_length: 16
j_call: TRBJ1-4
v_call: TRBV6-1
d_call: -
cdr3_aa: CASSEVRVTTNEKLFF
cdr3_nt: TGTGCCAGCAGTGAAGTGCGGGTAACAACTAATGAAAAACTGTTTTTT

clone_size: -
cdr3_length: 16
j_call: TRBJ2-7
v_call: TRBV7-8
d_call: TRBD2
cdr3_aa: CASSAPGSGRPYEQYF
cdr3_nt: TGTGCCAGCAGCGCACCAGGTAGCGGGAGACCCTACGAGCAGTACTTC

clone_size: -
cdr3_length: 17
j_call: TRBJ2-1
v_call: TRBV28
d_call: TRBD2
cdr3_aa: CASSPTLGLAGGGEQFF
cdr3_nt: TGTGCCAGCAGTCCAACCCTGGGACTAGCGGGAGGGGGTGAGCAGTTCTTC

clone_size: -
cdr3_length: 14
j_call: TRBJ1-6
v_call: TRBV19
d_call: -
cdr3_aa: CASSGQTKNSPLHF
cdr3_nt: TGTGCCAGTAGTGGACAGACTAAGAATTCACCCCTCCACTTT

clone_size: -
cdr3_length: 14
j_call: TRBJ2-3
v_call: TRBV11-2
d_call: -
cdr3_aa: CASSLGRGTDTQYF
cdr3_nt: TGTGCCAGCAGCTTAGGCCGGGGAACAGATACGCAGTATTTT

clone_size: -
cdr3_length: 14
j_call: TRBJ2-7
v_call: TRBV11-1
d_call: -
cdr3_aa: CASSLAGGIGEQYF
cdr3_nt: TGTGCCAGCAGCTTAGCCGGGGGAATTGGCGAGCAGTACTTC

clone_size: -
cdr3_length: 17
j_call: TRBJ1-2
v_call: TRBV30
d_call: -
cdr3_aa: CAWRPPDGVPGNYGYTF
cdr3_nt: TGTGCCTGGAGACCCCCGGACGGGGTGCCGGGTAACTATGGCTACACCTTC

clone_size: -
cdr3_length: 15
j_call: TRBJ2-7
v_call: TRBV6-5
d_call: TRBD2
cdr3_aa: CASSRPSGSHDEQYF
cdr3_nt: TGTGCCAGCAGTCGTCCTAGCGGGAGTCACGACGAGCAGTACTTC

clone_size: -
cdr3_length: 14
j_call: TRBJ1-1
v_call: TRBV5-1
d_call: -
cdr3_aa: CASSLDRQNTEAFF
cdr3_nt: TGCGCCAGCAGCTTGGACAGGCAGAACACTGAAGCTTTCTTT

clone_size: -
cdr3_length: 17
j_call: TRBJ2-2
v_call: TRBV27
d_call: TRBD2
cdr3_aa: CASSNRQREVNTGELFF
cdr3_nt: TGTGCCAGCAGTAATAGGCAGCGGGAGGTTAACACCGGGGAGCTGTTTTTT

clone_size: -
cdr3_length: 15
j_call: TRBJ2-7
v_call: TRBV6-6
d_call: TRBD1
cdr3_aa: CASSLGTGLLYEQYF
cdr3_nt: TGTGCCAGCAGCCTCGGGACAGGGCTTCTCTACGAGCAGTACTTC

clone_size: few
cdr3_length: 15
j_call: TRBJ1-6
v_call: TRBV19
d_call: -
cdr3_aa: CASSKQQGGVSPLHF
cdr3_nt: TGTGCCAGTAGTAAACAACAGGGTGGGGTTTCACCCCTCCACTTT

clone_size: once
cdr3_length: 14
j_call: TRBJ2-7
v_call: TRBV18
d_call: -
cdr3_aa: CASSPSGMGYEQYF
cdr3_nt: TGTGCCAGCTCACCATCGGGGATGGGTTACGAGCAGTACTTC

clone_size: -
cdr3_length: 13
j_call: TRBJ2-3
v_call: TRBV29-1
d_call: TRBD2
cdr3_aa: CSGGGAGADTQYF
cdr3_nt: TGCAGCGGCGGGGGGGCCGGCGCAGATACGCAGTATTTT

clone_size: -
cdr3_length: 18
j_call: TRBJ1-3
v_call: TRBV15
d_call: -
cdr3_aa: CATSRDNRAVLSGNTIYF
cdr3_nt: TGTGCCACCAGCAGAGATAACAGGGCTGTACTCTCTGGAAACACCATATATTTT

clone_size: few
cdr3_length: 14
j_call: TRBJ1-3
v_call: TRBV9
d_call: -
cdr3_aa: CASSSRVPGNTIYF
cdr3_nt: TGTGCCAGCAGCTCCAGGGTACCCGGAAACACCATATATTTT

clone_size: -
cdr3_length: 16
j_call: TRBJ2-5
v_call: TRBV9
d_call: TRBD2
cdr3_aa: CASSVGPTSGQETQYF
cdr3_nt: TGTGCCAGCAGCGTAGGGCCGACTAGCGGGCAAGAGACCCAGTACTTC

clone_size: -
cdr3_length: 15
j_call: TRBJ2-1
v_call: TRBV2
d_call: TRBD2
cdr3_aa: CASGGLAGDRNEQFF
cdr3_nt: TGTGCCAGTGGCGGACTAGCGGGAGATCGCAATGAGCAGTTCTTC

clone_size: -
cdr3_length: 17
j_call: TRBJ1-2
v_call: TRBV10-3
d_call: TRBD1
cdr3_aa: CAISVRDRGRSMYGYTF
cdr3_nt: TGTGCCATCAGTGTGCGGGACAGGGGGCGGTCGATGTATGGCTACACCTTC

clone_size: -
cdr3_length: 15
j_call: TRBJ2-5
v_call: TRBV5-1
d_call: TRBD2
cdr3_aa: CASSLASGRVETQYF
cdr3_nt: TGCGCCAGCAGCTTGGCTAGCGGTAGGGTGGAGACCCAGTACTTC

clone_size: once
cdr3_length: 18
j_call: TRBJ2-3
v_call: TRBV19
d_call: -
cdr3_aa: CASSFRASIGGAKDTQYF
cdr3_nt: TGTGCCAGTAGTTTTCGGGCTAGTATTGGGGGGGCCAAAGATACGCAGTATTTT

clone_size: -
cdr3_length: 15
j_call: TRBJ2-4
v_call: TRBV14
d_call: TRBD1
cdr3_aa: CASSQHTGGGNIQYF
cdr3_nt: TGTGCCAGCAGCCAACATACAGGGGGCGGGAACATTCAGTACTTC

clone_size: few
cdr3_length: 16
j_call: TRBJ2-2
v_call: TRBV10-3
d_call: TRBD2
cdr3_aa: CAISESAAGVVWELFF
cdr3_nt: TGTGCCATCAGTGAGTCCGCAGCGGGAGTCGTGTGGGAGCTGTTTTTT

clone_size: few
cdr3_length: 16
j_call: TRBJ2-2
v_call: TRBV19
d_call: TRBD2
cdr3_aa: CASSILETSSSGELFF
cdr3_nt: TGTGCCAGTAGTATTCTGGAGACTAGCTCTTCCGGGGAGCTGTTTTTT

clone_size: -
cdr3_length: 14
j_call: TRBJ1-2
v_call: TRBV7-3
d_call: -
cdr3_aa: CASSPKNTGSGYTF
cdr3_nt: TGTGCCAGCAGCCCGAAAAATACAGGGAGCGGCTACACCTTC

clone_size: -
cdr3_length: 15
j_call: TRBJ2-2
v_call: TRBV5-5
d_call: -
cdr3_aa: CASSFLGPDTGELFF
cdr3_nt: TGTGCCAGCAGCTTTTTGGGGCCGGACACCGGGGAGCTGTTTTTT

clone_size: once
cdr3_length: 14
j_call: TRBJ1-2
v_call: TRBV18
d_call: -
cdr3_aa: CASSQYQLTYGYTF
cdr3_nt: TGTGCCAGCTCCCAATACCAACTAACCTATGGCTACACCTTC

clone_size: once
cdr3_length: 15
j_call: TRBJ1-1
v_call: TRBV6-6
d_call: -
cdr3_aa: CASSWTVQSGTEAFF
cdr3_nt: TGTGCCAGCAGTTGGACAGTACAAAGTGGTACTGAAGCTTTCTTT